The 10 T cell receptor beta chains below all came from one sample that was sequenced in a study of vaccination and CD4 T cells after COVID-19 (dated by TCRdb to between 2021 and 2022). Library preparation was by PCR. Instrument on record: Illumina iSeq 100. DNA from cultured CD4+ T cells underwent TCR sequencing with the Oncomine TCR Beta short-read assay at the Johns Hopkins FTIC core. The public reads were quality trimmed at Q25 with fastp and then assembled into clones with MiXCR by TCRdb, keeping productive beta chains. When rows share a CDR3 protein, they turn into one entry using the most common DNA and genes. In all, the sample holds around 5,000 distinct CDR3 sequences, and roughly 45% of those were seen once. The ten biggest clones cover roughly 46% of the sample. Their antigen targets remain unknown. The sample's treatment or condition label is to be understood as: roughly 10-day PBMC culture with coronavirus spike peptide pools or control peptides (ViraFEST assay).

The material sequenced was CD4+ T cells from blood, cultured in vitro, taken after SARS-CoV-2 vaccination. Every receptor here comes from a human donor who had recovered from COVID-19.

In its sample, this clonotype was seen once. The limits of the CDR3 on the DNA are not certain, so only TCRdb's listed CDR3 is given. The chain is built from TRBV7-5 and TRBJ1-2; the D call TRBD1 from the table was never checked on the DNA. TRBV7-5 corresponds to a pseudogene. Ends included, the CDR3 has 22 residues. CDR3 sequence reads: CISVPPLGSPRDRGSDNYGYTF.

The DNA of the CDR3 is TGCAGTGCCCGAACCGAGGCGCTTAATTCACCCCTCCACTTT. This encodes CSARTEALNSPLHF. The J gene is TRBJ1-6, the V gene TRBV20-1; D is undetermined. The length of the CDR3 is 14 residues. Germline CDR1 reads DFQATT; CDR2 reads SNEGSKA (reference sequence). Trimming pared 6 bases from V and 6 bases from J, leaving 15 bases between.

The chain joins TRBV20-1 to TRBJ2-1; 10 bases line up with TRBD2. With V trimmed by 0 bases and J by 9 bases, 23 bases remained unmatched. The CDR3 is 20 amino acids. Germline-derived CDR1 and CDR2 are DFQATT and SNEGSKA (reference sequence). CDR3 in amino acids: CSARDWSNPAGLASVGEQFF. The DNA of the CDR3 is TGCAGTGCTAGAGATTGGAGCAACCCGGCGGGACTAGCGAGTGTGGGTGAGCAGTTCTTC.

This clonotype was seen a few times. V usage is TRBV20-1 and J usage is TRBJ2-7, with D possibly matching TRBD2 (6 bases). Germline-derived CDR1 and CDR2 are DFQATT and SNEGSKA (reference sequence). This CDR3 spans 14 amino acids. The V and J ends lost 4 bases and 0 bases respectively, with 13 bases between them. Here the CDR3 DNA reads TGCAGTGCTATCCGGGACTCGACCTCCTACGAGCAGTACTTC. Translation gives CSAIRDSTSYEQYF.

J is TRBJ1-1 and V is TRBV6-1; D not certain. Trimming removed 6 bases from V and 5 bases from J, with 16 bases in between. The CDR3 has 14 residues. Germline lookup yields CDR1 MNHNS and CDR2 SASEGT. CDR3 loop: CASSRSGIRTEAFF. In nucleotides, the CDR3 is TGTGCCAGCAGCCGGTCTGGGATCCGAACTGAAGCTTTCTTT.

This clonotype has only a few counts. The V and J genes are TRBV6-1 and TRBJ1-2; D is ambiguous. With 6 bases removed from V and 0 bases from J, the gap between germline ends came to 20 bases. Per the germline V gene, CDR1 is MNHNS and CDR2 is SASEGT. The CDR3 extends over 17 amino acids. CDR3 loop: CASSSPPERSPNYGYTF. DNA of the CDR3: TGTGCCAGCAGCTCCCCACCGGAGCGTTCCCCTAACTATGGCTACACCTTC.

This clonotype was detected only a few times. The DNA for the CDR3 is TGTGCCAGCAGCCCCAGGGTGGACACTGAAGCTTTCTTT. Translated, it gives CASSPRVDTEAFF. The gene calls are TRBV7-2 and TRBJ1-1, with D possibly being TRBD1 (5 bases). The CDR3 loop spans 13 amino acids. Trimming removed 5 bases at V and 3 bases at J, with 10 bases between. The germline gives CDR1 SGHTA, CDR2 FQGNSA.

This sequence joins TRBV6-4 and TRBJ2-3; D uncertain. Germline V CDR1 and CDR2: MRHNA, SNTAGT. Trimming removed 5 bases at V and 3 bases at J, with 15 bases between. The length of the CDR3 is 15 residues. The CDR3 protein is CASSPTPLWTDTQYF. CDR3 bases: TGTGCCAGCAGTCCTACCCCGCTTTGGACAGATACGCAGTATTTT.

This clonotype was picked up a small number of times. The CDR3 DNA follows: TGTGCCAGCAGCCCGATGCCCTCGACCTACGAGCAGTACTTC. This sequence encodes CASSPMPSTYEQYF. This chain uses TRBV7-6 with TRBJ2-7; no definite D call. V was pared by 5 bases and J by 2 bases, with 13 bases between. CDR3 length: 14 residues. Germline CDR1 SGHVS, CDR2 FNYEAQ.

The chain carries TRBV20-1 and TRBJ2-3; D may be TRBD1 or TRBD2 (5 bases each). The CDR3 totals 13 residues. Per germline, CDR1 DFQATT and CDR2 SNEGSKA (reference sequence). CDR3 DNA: TGCATGAGGGGACCAGCAAGCACAGATACGCAGTATTTT. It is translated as CMRGPASTDTQYF.